This TCR beta chain was recorded in a study of T cell responses to AZD1222 COVID-19 vaccine. On this clone: Its antigen is not known.

The study, taken as a whole, reports: Spike-specific TCR depth and breadth grew after two AZD1222 doses. Only a handful of AZD1222 recipients, six or seven in all, had baseline seropositivity. The study found vaccine-associated CD4 TCRs spanning spike, dominant at 160-218 and 743-854. Regions left unmutated in variants are reportedly the target of nearly half of spike-specific TCRs.

Clones were sequenced by immunoSEQ multiplex PCR, and TCRdb holds only the in-frame ones, with some missing. This table has roughly 120,000 clones, approximately 90% appearing once. Germline assignment: CDR1 ENHRY and CDR2 SYGVKD. V was trimmed by 7 bases and J by 3 bases, leaving 13 bases between them. The CDR3 extends over 14 amino acids. The source of this sequence is an adult in good health. The chain employs TRBV10-3 and TRBJ1-3, with D possibly being TRBD1 (6 bases). The sequencing used peripheral blood, collected on day 0 of AZD1222 vaccination. The CDR3 reads CAITRTELGNTIYF. CDR3 in DNA: TGTGCCATCACTAGGACAGAACTTGGAAACACCATATATTTT.